This T cell receptor beta chain was identified in a study of blood T cell repertoires in COVID-19. Study-wide background: From the United States, Italy and Spain came samples of acute and convalescent COVID-19. The cDNA or gDNA used as material had been derived from T cells, B-cell-depleted T cells, or PBMCs.

J gave up 4 bases and V 6 bases, and 10 bases lay outside the gene matches. The germline V gene encodes CDR1 MDHEN and CDR2 SYDVKM. This CDR3 has 15 residues. Authors' methods: Counts of nucleated cells, estimated from reference gene primer amplification, were obtained. TCRdb keeps only in-frame clones here, not all; method: immunoSEQ multiplex PCR. The V and J calls and clone size are taken from that table; D and trimming were inferred from the DNA. The repertoire holds about 190,000 clones, with just under 80% as singletons. The V and J genes are TRBV28 and TRBJ2-7, with 9 bases lining up with TRBD2. This TCR was recovered from a woman over 75 with active or convalescent COVID-19. Sequencing input: peripheral blood. As DNA, the CDR3 is TGTGCCAGCAGCTGGAGCGGGGGGCACGTTTACGAGCAGTACTTC. Translation gives CASSWSGGHVYEQYF.